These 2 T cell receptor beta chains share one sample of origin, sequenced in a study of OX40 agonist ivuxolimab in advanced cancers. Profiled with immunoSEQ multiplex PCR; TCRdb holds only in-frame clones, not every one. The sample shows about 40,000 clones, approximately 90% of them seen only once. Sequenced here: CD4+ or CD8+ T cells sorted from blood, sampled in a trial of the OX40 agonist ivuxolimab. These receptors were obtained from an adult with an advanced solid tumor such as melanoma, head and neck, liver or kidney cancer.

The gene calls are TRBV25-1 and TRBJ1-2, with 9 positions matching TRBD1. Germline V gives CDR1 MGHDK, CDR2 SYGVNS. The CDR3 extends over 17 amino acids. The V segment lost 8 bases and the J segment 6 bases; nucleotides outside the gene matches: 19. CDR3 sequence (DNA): TGTGCCAGCTACGGGACAGGGTTGATTCGGAAGAGGGATGGCTACACCTTC. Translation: CASYGTGLIRKRDGYTF.

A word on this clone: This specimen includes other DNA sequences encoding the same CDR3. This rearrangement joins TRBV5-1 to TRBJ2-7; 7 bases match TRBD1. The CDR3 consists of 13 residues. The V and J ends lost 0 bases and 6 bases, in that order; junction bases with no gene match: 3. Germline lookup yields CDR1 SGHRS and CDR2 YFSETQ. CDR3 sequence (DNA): TGCGCCAGCAGCTTGGGACAGGGTGGCGAGCAGTACTTC. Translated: CASSLGQGGEQYF. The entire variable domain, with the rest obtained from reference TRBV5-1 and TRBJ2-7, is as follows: KAGVTQTPRYLIKTRGQQVTLSCSPISGHRSVSWYQQTPGQGLQFLFEYFSETQRNKGNFPGRFSGRQFSNSRSEMNVSTLELGDSALYLCASSLGQGGEQYFGPGTRLTVT.